This T cell receptor beta chain came from a study of immune evolution from preneoplasia to lung adenocarcinoma. About the research overall: HLA loss of heterozygosity: 5.5% to 8.5% AIS, 15% MIA, about 35% ADC, none AAH. Overall study results and limits: Normal lung had highest clonality; later lesions appeared denser, more diverse.

In regard to this clone: Its antigen is undetermined.

Sequencing was performed with immunoSEQ multiplex PCR; in TCRdb, only in-frame clones are kept and a portion is missing. Of approximately 9,500 clones listed, 75% to 80% are singletons. The length of the CDR3 is 14 residues. V gave up 5 bases and J gave up 2 bases; unmatched junction bases: 4. Germline V gene lookup returns CDR1 LNHDA and CDR2 SQIVND (reference sequence). The specimen was FFPE minimally invasive lung adenocarcinoma tissue. The rearrangement joins TRBV19 to TRBJ2-7; 9 nucleotides line up with TRBD1. The origin of this receptor is a person between 65 and 80 years old with lung adenocarcinoma. The CDR3 region has the DNA TGTGCCAGTAGTGGAGGGGACAGGGCCTACGAGCAGTACTTC. Encoded protein: CASSGGDRAYEQYF.